This T cell receptor (beta chain) appears in the sequencing data of a study of vaccination and CD4 T cells after COVID-19. Specified treatment: approximately 9-day PBMC culture with coronavirus spike peptide pools or control peptides (ViraFEST assay). This clonotype was detected only a few times. As yet, its antigen is unknown. The Oncomine TCR Beta short-read assay was applied to DNA of cultured CD4+ T cells. Using its own MiXCR run on the PCR reads, TCRdb lists one record per CDR3 protein. This table has roughly 16,000 distinct CDR3 sequences, about 40% appearing once. The V segment lost 5 bases and the J segment 5 bases; nucleotides outside the gene matches: 11. There are 15 residues in the CDR3. Germline CDR1 and CDR2: MNHNS and SASEGT.

V gene TRBV6-1 combines with J gene TRBJ1-2; 7 bases match TRBD1. The specimen was CD4+ T cells from blood, cultured in vitro. The clonotype was recovered from a human donor who had recovered from COVID-19. CDR3 sequence: CASSRSDRPFYGYTF. The CDR3 bases are TGTGCCAGCAGTAGATCGGACAGGCCCTTTTATGGCTACACCTTC.